This TCR beta chain derives from a study of cytomegalovirus exposure and HLA in healthy donors. This clone was found a few times. Primers included in the PCR were 60 Vbeta and 13 Jbeta primers. Methods used by the authors: Unique TCR beta chains totaled around 86 million in a later count, with around 11 million of them shared. Produced via immunoSEQ multiplex PCR; TCRdb's table is partial and in-frame only. Clone size and the V and J calls come from that table; the DNA yielded D and trimming. The data contain 100,000 to 150,000 clones, about 8.5% of them singletons. The source material was PBMCs. The TCR comes from a man in his forties or fifties in good health and CMV-seronegative.

The CDR3 nucleotides read TGCGCCAGCAGCCAAGATGGGACAGTTCCTAGAGGGGCCTACAATGAGCAGTTCTTC. Protein: CASSQDGTVPRGAYNEQFF. V usage is TRBV4-3 and J usage is TRBJ2-1, with 7 bases that match TRBD1. There are 19 residues in the CDR3. The V and J ends lost 0 bases and 2 bases, in that order; junction bases with no gene match: 13. The germline gives CDR1 LGHNA, CDR2 YSLEER.